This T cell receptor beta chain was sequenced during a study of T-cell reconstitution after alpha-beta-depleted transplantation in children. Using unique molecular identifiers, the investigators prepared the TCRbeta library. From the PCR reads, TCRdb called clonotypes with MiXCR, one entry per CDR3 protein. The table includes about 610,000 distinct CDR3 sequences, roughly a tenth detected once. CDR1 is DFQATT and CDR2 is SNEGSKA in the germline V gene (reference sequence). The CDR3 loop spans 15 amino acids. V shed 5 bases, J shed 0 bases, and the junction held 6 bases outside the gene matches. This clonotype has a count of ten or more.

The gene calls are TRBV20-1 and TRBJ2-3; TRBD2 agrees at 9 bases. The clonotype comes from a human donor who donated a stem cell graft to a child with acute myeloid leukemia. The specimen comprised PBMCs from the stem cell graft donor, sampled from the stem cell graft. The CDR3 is CSALTSGLSTDTQYF. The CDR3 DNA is TGCAGTGCTCTTACTAGCGGGCTAAGCACAGATACGCAGTATTTT.